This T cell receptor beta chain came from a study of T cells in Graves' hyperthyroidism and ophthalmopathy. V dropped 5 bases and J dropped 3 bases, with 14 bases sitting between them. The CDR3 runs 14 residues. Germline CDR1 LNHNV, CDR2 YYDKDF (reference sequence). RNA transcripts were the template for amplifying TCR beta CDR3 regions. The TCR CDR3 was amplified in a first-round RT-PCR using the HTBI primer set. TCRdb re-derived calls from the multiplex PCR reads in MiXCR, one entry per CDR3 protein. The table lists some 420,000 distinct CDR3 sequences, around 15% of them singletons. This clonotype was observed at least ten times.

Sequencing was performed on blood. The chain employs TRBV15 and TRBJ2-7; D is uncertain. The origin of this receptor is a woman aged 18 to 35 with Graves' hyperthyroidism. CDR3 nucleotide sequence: TGTGCCACCAGCGAACCAGAAAACAGCTACGAGCAGTACTTC. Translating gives CATSEPENSYEQYF.